This record covers a single T cell receptor beta chain. This CDR3 comprises 15 residues. Per the germline V gene, CDR1 is MGHRA and CDR2 is YSYEKL. Deletions cut 3 bases from V and 6 bases from J, with 15 bases between. The record originates from a study of blood T cell repertoires in COVID-19. Study as a whole: Whether acute or convalescent, the COVID-19 samples came from the United States, Italy and Spain. T cells, B-cell-depleted T cells, or PBMCs supplied cDNA or gDNA.

Per the authors' pipeline: Amplifying reference gene primers gave estimates of nucleated cell counts. TCRdb's copy holds only in-frame clones and misses some; the assay was immunoSEQ multiplex PCR. The DNA gave D and trimming, while V, J and clone size come from that table. The sample has roughly 140,000 clones, about 87% seen once. The sequenced material came from peripheral blood. The V call is TRBV4-1, the J call TRBJ1-5; D might be TRBD1 (6 bases). This receptor was obtained from a human donor in a cohort sampled during active COVID-19. CDR3 nucleotides: TGCGCCAGCAGCCAGCGGGCGGGGGCTAGTCAGCCCCAGCATTTT. As protein: CASSQRAGASQPQHF.